This TCR beta chain was captured by sequencing in a study of vaccination and CD4 T cells after COVID-19. Overall study context: In the control cultures, a CEFX pool, an HIV-1 Nef pool, or no peptide was supplied. Broader study findings: Only post-vaccination samples contained a median approximately 86% of the reactive clones in convalescent patients.

Treatment defined: roughly nine-day PBMC culture with coronavirus spike peptide pools or control peptides (ViraFEST assay). Germline trimming cut 6 bases from V and 8 bases from J; bases unmatched to any gene: 9. Per the germline V gene, CDR1 is KGHDR and CDR2 is SFDVKD. The CDR3 loop spans 15 amino acids. The Oncomine TCR Beta short-read assay sequenced DNA from cultured CD4+ T cells. Using its own MiXCR run on the PCR reads, TCRdb lists one record per CDR3 protein. The data contain roughly 8,900 distinct CDR3 sequences, 45% to 50% of them singletons. This clonotype occurred a few times. Its antigen is undetermined.

The V gene is TRBV24-1, the J gene TRBJ2-4; 10 nucleotides agree with TRBD1. This TCR came from a human donor who had recovered from COVID-19. Sequencing was done on a sample of CD4+ T cells from blood, cultured in vitro. The DNA of the CDR3 is TGTGCCACCAGTAGTTGGGGGACAGGGGACGACATTCAGTACTTC. This encodes CATSSWGTGDDIQYF.